This T cell receptor beta chain derives from a study of patients and donors after allogeneic stem cell transplantation. This clonotype was picked up many times. TCRdb redid the calling of the RT-PCR reads with MiXCR, one entry per CDR3 protein. The sample carries 25,000 or so distinct CDR3 sequences, 6.5% to 10% recorded once. This CDR3 contains 15 residues. Germline CDR1 reads MNHEY; CDR2 reads SMNVEV (reference sequence). V was pared by 5 bases and J by 0 bases, with 8 bases between. The TCR comes from a human donor who was either an allogeneic HSCT recipient or a stem cell or donor lymphocyte infusion donor (not recorded which). It is not recorded whose cells these are; they may come from a transplant donor. The sample consisted of blood, either unsorted or a sorted T cell fraction (not recorded which). The chain joins TRBV27 to TRBJ1-6, with D unresolved. The CDR3 here is CASSPWSSYNSPLHF. CDR3 sequence (DNA): TGTGCCAGCAGTCCCTGGAGCTCCTATAATTCACCCCTCCACTTT.